The entry below describes one T cell receptor beta chain. Antigen specificity is unknown. There were at least 5.5 micrograms of total RNA extracted from every sample. The data belong to a study of blood T cells in healthy people across ages. For the study at large: There was about one barcoded beta molecule captured by template switching per two T cells. Study-wide results and caveats: Observed TCR beta diversity showed a strong correlation with the percentage of naive T cells as measured by flow cytometry.

Germline V gene lookup returns CDR1 SGHAT and CDR2 FQNNGV. CDR3 length: 15 amino acids. V was pared by 5 bases and J by 3 bases, with 16 bases between. Through a sample-barcoded 5' primer and a J-beta primer mix, a second PCR was run for roughly 7 to 12 cycles. Each TCR beta cDNA got a 12-nucleotide random molecular identifier. TCRdb used MiXCR to reprocess the 5' RACE reads, holding one entry per CDR3 protein. The data show 1.5 million to 2 million distinct CDR3 sequences, with 25% to 30% seen just once and about 7.7% held by the top ten. This chain connects TRBV11-2 to TRBJ1-1; tentatively, D is TRBD1 (5 bases). The source is a woman aged 25 to 45 in good health. The specimen sequenced was blood. The CDR3 sequence: CASSAGLVGDTEAFF. The CDR3 DNA reads TGTGCCAGCAGCGCCGGACTGGTAGGGGACACTGAAGCTTTCTTT.